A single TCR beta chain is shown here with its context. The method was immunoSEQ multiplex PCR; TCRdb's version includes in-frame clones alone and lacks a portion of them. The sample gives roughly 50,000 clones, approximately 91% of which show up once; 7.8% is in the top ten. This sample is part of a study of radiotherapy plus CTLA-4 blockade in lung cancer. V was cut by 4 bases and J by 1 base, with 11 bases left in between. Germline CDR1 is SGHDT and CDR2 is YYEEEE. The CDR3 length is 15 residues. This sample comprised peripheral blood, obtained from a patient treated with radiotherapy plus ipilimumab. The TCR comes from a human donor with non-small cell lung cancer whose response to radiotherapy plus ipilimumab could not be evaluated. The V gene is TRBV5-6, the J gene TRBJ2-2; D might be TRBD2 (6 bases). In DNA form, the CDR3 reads TGTGCCAGCAGCCCGGCCGGGGGGAACACCGGGGAGCTGTTTTTT. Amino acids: CASSPAGGNTGELFF.